This passage covers 17 T cell receptor beta chains from one sample sequenced in a study of blood T cell repertoires in COVID-19. Repertoires were generated with immunoSEQ multiplex PCR, while TCRdb's copy carries only in-frame clones and drops some. The sample has under 300,000 clones, roughly 80% seen once. Sequenced sample: peripheral blood. These receptors were taken from a young woman with acute or convalescent COVID-19.

This chain joins TRBV3-1 (or the pseudogene TRBV3-2) and TRBJ2-7; 8 nucleotides match TRBD2. Per germline, CDR1 LGHDT and CDR2 YNNKEL (reference sequence). The V segment lost 0 bases and the J segment 7 bases; nucleotides outside the gene matches: 17. This CDR3 is built from 18 residues. The CDR3 DNA follows: TGTGCCAGCAGCCAAGAAATCCATAGGGCTAGCGGGCAAAGAGAGCAGTACTTC. It yields the protein CASSQEIHRASGQREQYF.

The chain is built from TRBV10-2 and TRBJ2-5, with 7 positions matching TRBD1. The CDR3 totals 17 residues. Germline V lookup: CDR1 WSHSY, CDR2 SAAADI. The ends lost 10 bases at V and 2 bases at J; junction bases unmatched: 19. The CDR3, as DNA: TGCGCCACCTCCTTCTTGACAACAGGGGAAACACAAGAGACCCAGTACTTC. Translating gives CATSFLTTGETQETQYF.

The table lists this clone with a count of one. The chain is built from TRBV2 and TRBJ1-1, with a possible D match to TRBD1 (5 bases). This CDR3 has 14 residues. From germline, CDR1 is SNHLY and CDR2 FYNNEI. V lost 4 bases to trimming and J lost 2 bases, with 11 bases between them. CDR3 coding DNA: TGTGCCAGCAGTGTAGGGGTTAGTAACACTGAAGCTTTCTTT. It is translated as CASSVGVSNTEAFF.

The genes are TRBV6-5 and TRBJ1-1, with a weak D call TRBD1 (5 bases). The CDR3 has 14 amino acids. V was trimmed by 5 bases and J by 4 bases, leaving 14 bases between them. Germline assignment: CDR1 MNHEY and CDR2 SVGAGI. CDR3: CASSRDSRSTEAFF. CDR3 DNA: TGTGCCAGCAGTCGGGACTCAAGGAGCACTGAAGCTTTCTTT.

This chain joins TRBV19 and TRBJ2-2; TRBD2 matches at 15 bases. Germline CDR1 is LNHDA and CDR2 is SQIVND (reference sequence). This CDR3 region has 18 residues. V shed 5 bases, J shed 3 bases, and the junction held 7 bases outside the gene matches. CDR3 bases: TGTGCCAGTAGTCTGGGGACTAGCGGGAGGCTGTACACCGGGGAGCTGTTTTTT. The encoded protein is CASSLGTSGRLYTGELFF. Full variable domain (missing parts from reference TRBV19 and TRBJ2-2): DGGITQSPKYLFRKEGQNVTLSCEQNLNHDAMYWYRQDPGQGLRLIYYSQIVNDFQKGDIAEGYSVSREKKESFPLTVTSAQKNPTAFYLCASSLGTSGRLYTGELFFGEGSRLTVL.

The table lists this clone with a few counts. This chain uses TRBV6-1 with TRBJ2-7; weak D call: TRBD2 (5 bases). This CDR3 region has 14 residues. V lost 0 bases to trimming and J lost 7 bases, with 13 bases between them. Germline V gives CDR1 MNHNS, CDR2 SASEGT. The CDR3 nucleotides read TGTGCCAGCAGTGAAGCGCTATTAGCGCGTGAGCAGTACTTC. Its translation: CASSEALLAREQYF.

This clone is a singleton in its sample. This chain joins TRBV19 and TRBJ2-7, with unresolved D. The CDR3 spans 16 residues. CDR1 and CDR2 from the germline V gene are LNHDA and SQIVND (reference sequence). Trimming took 1 base from V and 0 from J, leaving 13 bases between them. The CDR3 DNA sequence: TGTGCCAGTAGTATAGTAAGCAGCGACTTCTCCTACGAGCAGTACTTC. It is translated as CASSIVSSDFSYEQYF.

This sequence joins TRBV5-4 and TRBJ2-1; 14 nucleotides match TRBD2. The CDR3 runs 17 residues. V lost 0 bases to trimming and J lost 7 bases; unmatched junction nucleotides: 6. Germline values: CDR1 SGHNT, CDR2 YYREEE (reference sequence). The CDR3 nucleotides read TGTGCCAGCAGCTTGGGGACTAGCGGGAGGATAGGGAATGAGCAGTTCTTC. It encodes CASSLGTSGRIGNEQFF.

CDR3 sequence (DNA): TGTGCCAGCAGCCCTAGCGGGAGTAGATACAATGAGCAGTTCTTC. As protein: CASSPSGSRYNEQFF. This chain connects TRBV11-3 to TRBJ2-1, with TRBD2 matching 10 bases. The germline gives CDR1 SGHNT, CDR2 YENEEA. The CDR3 loop spans 15 amino acids. The V segment lost 5 bases and the J segment 4 bases; nucleotides outside the gene matches: 5.

In DNA, the CDR3 is TGTGCCAGCAGCTTAGGTTCTCGGGGCACCGGGGAGCTGTTTTTT. Protein product: CASSLGSRGTGELFF. The V call is TRBV7-2, the J call TRBJ2-2, with a tentative D call TRBD2 (5 bases). Germline assignment: CDR1 SGHTA and CDR2 FQGNSA. The CDR3 extends over 15 amino acids. The V end was cut by 1 base, the J end by 4 bases, with 10 bases between.

The CDR3 DNA sequence: TGCGCCAGCAGCTTGGGGACTACCAATGAGCAGTTCTTC. Protein: CASSLGTTNEQFF. The chain links TRBV5-1 to TRBJ2-1; tentative D call: TRBD2 (6 bases). The CDR3 totals 13 residues. Germline lookup yields CDR1 SGHRS and CDR2 YFSETQ. V was pared by 0 bases and J by 6 bases, with 7 bases between.

In this sample, this clone turned up once. The CDR3 protein is CASSPPGQAEQYF. The DNA of the CDR3 is TGTGCCAGCAGTCCGCCCGGACAGGCGGAGCAGTACTTC. The chain links TRBV28 to TRBJ2-7, with 7 nucleotides matching TRBD1. Germline lookup yields CDR1 MDHEN and CDR2 SYDVKM. This CDR3 spans 13 amino acids. Trimming took 5 bases from V and 7 from J; bases not matched to a gene: 8. Together with reference TRBV28 and TRBJ2-7, the CDR3 gives the full variable domain: DVKVTQSSRYLVKRTGEKVFLECVQDMDHENMFWYRQDPGLGLRLIYFSYDVKMKEKGDIPEGYSVSREKKERFSLILESASTNQTSMYLCASSPPGQAEQYFGPGTRLTVT.

This chain connects TRBV6-5 to TRBJ1-1; weak D call: TRBD1 (5 bases). Between the trimmed V and J ends, which lost 11 bases and 6 bases, there was a span of 19 bases. This CDR3 region has 13 residues. Germline CDR1 and CDR2: MNHEY and SVGAGI. The CDR3 nucleotides read TGTGCCGCCTCACGGGGGGGTTTGGCTGAAGCTTTCTTT. Amino acid sequence: CAASRGGLAEAFF.

J is TRBJ2-7 and V is TRBV3-1 (or the pseudogene TRBV3-2); 12 positions match TRBD2. This CDR3 spans 15 amino acids. V lost 5 bases to trimming and J lost 0 bases; unmatched junction nucleotides: 2. The germline V gene has CDR1 LGHDT and CDR2 YNNKEL (reference sequence). As DNA, the CDR3 is TGTGCCAGCAGCAAGACTAGCGGGAGCTCCTACGAGCAGTACTTC. Its translation is CASSKTSGSSYEQYF.

The rearrangement joins TRBV27 to TRBJ2-7; 7 bases align to TRBD1. With 4 bases clipped from V and 6 bases from J, the junction kept 12 bases outside the gene matches. CDR3 length: 15 amino acids. In germline, CDR1 is MNHEY, CDR2 SMNVEV (reference sequence). The CDR3 nucleotides are TGTGCCAGCAGTTCGACAGGGTTTACGCTTTTCGAGCAGTACTTC. Protein product: CASSSTGFTLFEQYF.

In its sample, this clone was seen a few times. CDR3 bases: TGCGCCAGCAGTCACGCCACCTGGGCCTATGGCTACACCTTC. Translation gives CASSHATWAYGYTF. The chain employs TRBV23-1 and TRBJ1-2; D not resolved. TRBV23-1 is an ORF, and what it does is uncertain. V lost 3 bases to trimming and J lost 4 bases, with 12 bases between them. The CDR3 loop spans 14 amino acids.

V is TRBV4-3 and J is TRBJ2-5; D may be TRBD1 (5 bases). The CDR3 runs to 13 residues. Germline CDR1 reads LGHNA; CDR2 reads YSLEER. With 3 bases removed from V and 4 bases from J, the gap between germline ends came to 9 bases. This CDR3 reads CASSQTAGETQYF. Written as DNA, the CDR3 is TGCGCCAGCAGCCAGACAGCCGGAGAGACCCAGTACTTC.